This T cell receptor (beta chain) appears in the sequencing data of a study of regulatory T cells in long-lasting Graves disease. This clonotype was recorded a few times. The antigen is unknown. This CDR3 contains 10 residues. Germline assignment: CDR1 SGDLS and CDR2 YYNGEE. The ends were cut back, 6 bases at V and 10 bases at J, with 10 bases in the middle. Study-wide points: Patients whose Graves' disease persisted exhibited lower TCR diversity than those newly diagnosed. Persistent cases favored TRBV28, TRBJ1-2 and TRBJ2-5.

Documented time point: newly diagnosed GD, antithyroid drugs for less than 3 months. Isolated PBMC RNA provided the starting material for the TCR library. Construction of TCR beta libraries relied on iRepertoire HTBI primers and on Arm-PCR targeting CDR3 regions. Each CDR3 protein is one row after TCRdb ran MiXCR on the multiplex PCR reads. Here the sample spans almost 450,000 distinct CDR3 sequences, roughly 17% being singletons. The same data also contributed to another study, on T cells in Graves' hyperthyroidism and ophthalmopathy. That study reports: TCR CDR3 underwent first-round RT-PCR with the HTBI primer set.

The chain carries TRBV9 and TRBJ1-1; no firm D call. The source was peripheral blood mononuclear cells (PBMCs), collected at new diagnosis, from a patient treated with antithyroid drugs. This TCR derives from a woman under 40 with Graves disease. CDR3 sequence: CASMSGGAFF. The CDR3 DNA is TGTGCCAGCATGTCCGGTGGAGCTTTCTTT. Complete variable domain (other parts from reference TRBV9 and TRBJ1-1): DSGVTQTPKHLITATGQRVTLRCSPRSGDLSVYWYQQSLDQGLQFLIQYYNGEERAKGNILERFSAQQFPDLHSELNLSSLELGDSALYFCASMSGGAFFGQGTRLTVV.